The rows below give T cell receptor beta chains drawn from one sample of a study of OX40 agonist ivuxolimab in advanced cancers. TCRdb keeps only in-frame clones here, not all; method: immunoSEQ multiplex PCR. The table has about 75,000 clones, more than 75% seen once; the top ten hold 0.37%. This material consisted of CD4+ or CD8+ T cells sorted from blood, taken in a trial of the OX40 agonist ivuxolimab. The receptors derive from an adult with an advanced solid tumor such as melanoma, head and neck, liver or kidney cancer. Each CDR3 is given with its conserved first and last residue. D genes are given only for firm matches. Some rows mark clone size as missing; the rest say once, few, many or name a class of expanded clone.

V: TRBV18; D: NA; size: NA; J: TRBJ2-5; CDR3: CASSLRVQETQYF; DNA: TGTGCCAGCTCACTCAGGGTCCAAGAGACCCAGTACTTC
V: TRBV5-1; D: NA; size: NA; J: TRBJ2-5; CDR3: CASSLGFQPEETQYF; DNA: TGCGCCAGCAGCTTAGGGTTTCAACCTGAAGAGACCCAGTACTTC
V: TRBV7-8; D: TRBD2; size: NA; J: TRBJ2-1; CDR3: CASSLRGEVQGPSGRAYNEQFF; DNA: TGTGCCAGCAGCTTAAGGGGTGAGGTTCAGGGGCCGAGCGGGAGGGCCTACAATGAGCAGTTCTTC
V: TRBV6-1; D: TRBD1; size: NA; J: TRBJ2-1; CDR3: CASSADRGDEQFF; DNA: TGTGCCAGCAGCGCGGACAGGGGAGATGAGCAGTTCTTC
V: TRBV28; D: TRBD2; size: NA; J: TRBJ2-7; CDR3: CASSFLAENEQYF; DNA: TGTGCCAGCAGTTTTCTAGCGGAGAACGAGCAGTACTTC
V: TRBV30; D: TRBD2; size: few; J: TRBJ2-7; CDR3: CAWSEGLAGVNEQYF; DNA: TGTGCCTGGAGTGAGGGACTAGCGGGAGTTAACGAGCAGTACTTC
V: TRBV4-1; D: TRBD2; size: once; J: TRBJ2-4; CDR3: CASSQGVRSGMAKNIQYF; DNA: TGCGCCAGCAGCCAAGGGGTTCGAAGCGGGATGGCCAAAAACATTCAGTACTTC
V: TRBV6-5; D: TRBD1; size: NA; J: TRBJ1-1; CDR3: CASVGQLNTEAFF; DNA: TGTGCCAGCGTGGGACAGCTGAACACTGAAGCTTTCTTT
V: TRBV30; D: TRBD1; size: few; J: TRBJ1-1; CDR3: CAWTEWDRGSAFF; DNA: TGTGCCTGGACCGAGTGGGACAGGGGCAGTGCTTTCTTT
V: TRBV5-4; D: TRBD1; size: NA; J: TRBJ1-3; CDR3: CASSSPTGANGNTIYF; DNA: TGTGCCAGCAGCTCGCCGACAGGGGCTAATGGAAACACCATATATTTT
V: TRBV19; D: NA; size: NA; J: TRBJ2-5; CDR3: CASSIQGFQETQYF; DNA: TGTGCCAGTAGTATCCAGGGGTTTCAAGAGACCCAGTACTTC
V: TRBV9; D: NA; size: NA; J: TRBJ2-7; CDR3: CASSVADRSSYEQYF; DNA: TGTGCCAGCAGCGTAGCCGACAGGAGTTCCTACGAGCAGTACTTC
V: TRBV7-9; D: TRBD2; size: NA; J: TRBJ2-3; CDR3: CASSLGGLAGTTDTQYF; DNA: TGTGCCAGCAGCTTGGGGGGACTAGCGGGGACCACAGATACGCAGTATTTT
V: TRBV14; D: NA; size: NA; J: TRBJ1-2; CDR3: CASSASGLYYGYTF; DNA: TGTGCCAGCAGCGCCAGCGGATTATACTATGGCTACACCTTC
V: TRBV5-1; D: NA; size: NA; J: TRBJ2-5; CDR3: CASSLGGRAGETQYF; DNA: TGCGCCAGCAGCTTGGGGGGCAGGGCAGGAGAGACCCAGTACTTC
V: TRBV30; D: NA; size: NA; J: TRBJ1-5; CDR3: CAWSLPGNRQPQHF; DNA: TGTGCCTGGAGTCTCCCCGGAAACAGACAGCCCCAGCATTTT
V: TRBV19; D: NA; size: NA; J: TRBJ1-1; CDR3: CASRNREMNTEAFF; DNA: TGTGCCAGTAGGAACAGGGAAATGAACACTGAAGCTTTCTTT
V: TRBV11-3; D: NA; size: NA; J: TRBJ2-3; CDR3: CASSEQSDTQYF; DNA: TGTGCCAGCAGCGAACAGAGTGATACGCAGTATTTT
V: TRBV6-1; D: TRBD1; size: NA; J: TRBJ1-2; CDR3: CASSETGWNAVYGYTF; DNA: TGTGCCAGCAGTGAGACAGGGTGGAATGCAGTCTATGGCTACACCTTC
V: TRBV6-6; D: TRBD1; size: NA; J: TRBJ2-5; CDR3: CASRQGGGQQETQYF; DNA: TGTGCCAGCAGACAGGGTGGGGGACAGCAAGAGACCCAGTACTTC
V: TRBV15; D: NA; size: once; J: TRBJ2-5; CDR3: CATRAGVQKTQYF; DNA: TGTGCCACAAGAGCAGGGGTTCAGAAGACCCAGTACTTC
V: TRBV6-5; D: TRBD1; size: few; J: TRBJ1-6; CDR3: CASSYVGGSNSPLHF; DNA: TGTGCCAGCAGTTACGTAGGGGGCTCTAATTCACCCCTCCACTTT
V: TRBV28; D: TRBD1; size: NA; J: TRBJ1-1; CDR3: CASRGTGGSTEAFF; DNA: TGTGCCAGCAGGGGCACAGGGGGTTCAACTGAAGCTTTCTTT
V: TRBV5-5; D: NA; size: NA; J: TRBJ1-6; CDR3: CASSSATERNSPLHF; DNA: TGTGCCAGCAGCTCGGCGACAGAAAGGAATTCACCCCTCCACTTT